This TCR beta chain came from a study of HIV-infected patients and healthy controls. About 500 ng RNA was reverse transcribed with alpha and beta constant-region primers. Using multiplexing indices, alpha and beta chain libraries were generated apart by chain-specific third strand synthesis. A single primer pair per chain amplified all rearrangements, with per-molecule barcodes. Two random hexamers, added before amplification and joined, formed each molecule's 12-nucleotide barcode. TCRdb fed the 5' RACE reads into MiXCR, producing one record per CDR3 protein. Found here are 10,000 to 15,000 distinct CDR3 sequences, roughly 10% of them singletons; the top ten hold roughly 6%. General study findings and limits: HLA types of the donors remained undetermined. Slight age and sex differences between study cohorts did not explain the diversity differences.

The table lists this clonotype with a count of one. What it binds is not known. Germline V gives CDR1 DFQATT, CDR2 SNEGSKA (reference sequence). The CDR3 runs to 20 residues. V trimming: 0 bases; J trimming: 2 bases; junction bases outside the gene matches: 16. The repertoire came from unfractionated whole blood and reflected all unsorted peripheral T cells. The clonotype was recovered from an adult in good health. Sequenced: blood. The J gene is TRBJ2-1, the V gene TRBV20-1, with 10 nucleotides matching TRBD2. The CDR3 nucleotides read TGCAGTGCTAGAGATCGAACTCGTCAGCGGGAGGGCCCGCCCTACAATGAGCAGTTCTTC. Protein: CSARDRTRQREGPPYNEQFF.